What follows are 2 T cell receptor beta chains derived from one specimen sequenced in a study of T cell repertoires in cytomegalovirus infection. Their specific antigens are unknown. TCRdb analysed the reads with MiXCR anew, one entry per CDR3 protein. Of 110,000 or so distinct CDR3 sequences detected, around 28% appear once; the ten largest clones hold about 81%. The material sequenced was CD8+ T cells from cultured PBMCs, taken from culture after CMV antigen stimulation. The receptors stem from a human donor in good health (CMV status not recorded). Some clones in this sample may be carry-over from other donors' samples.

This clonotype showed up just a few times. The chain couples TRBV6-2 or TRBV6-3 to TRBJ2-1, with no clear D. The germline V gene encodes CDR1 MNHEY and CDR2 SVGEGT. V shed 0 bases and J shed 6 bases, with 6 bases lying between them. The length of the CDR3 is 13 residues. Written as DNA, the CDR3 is TGTGCCAGCAGTTACTCTCCCCTCAATGAGCAGTTCTTC. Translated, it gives CASSYSPLNEQFF.

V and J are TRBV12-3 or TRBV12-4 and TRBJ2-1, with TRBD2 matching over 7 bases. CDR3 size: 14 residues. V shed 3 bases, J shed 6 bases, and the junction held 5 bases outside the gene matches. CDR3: CASSFRGVGNEQFF. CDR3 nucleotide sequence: TGTGCCAGCAGTTTTCGGGGGGTCGGCAATGAGCAGTTCTTC.